The entry below describes one T cell receptor (beta chain). As yet, its antigen is unknown. V was pared by 3 bases and J by 5 bases, with 17 bases between. From germline, CDR1 is MGHRA and CDR2 YSYEKL. This CDR3 spans 15 amino acids. PCR used 60 Vbeta primers and 13 Jbeta primers. The assay was immunoSEQ multiplex PCR, and TCRdb's table has in-frame clones only and misses some. The sample gives around 130,000 clones, 70% to 80% of which show up once; over 0.9% is in the top ten. The data are from a study of cytomegalovirus exposure and HLA in healthy donors. Whole-study results and caveats: Reports indicate that TCR beta sequences accurately predicted the HLA-A and HLA-B alleles of most subjects.

The origin of this receptor is a woman aged 60-75 years in good health and CMV-seronegative. The chain uses TRBV4-1 and TRBJ2-7; maybe TRBD2 (6 bases). Source material: PBMCs. The CDR3 DNA reads TGCGCCAGCAGCCAGCTCTGGGGGGTCCTGGACGAGCAGTACTTC. Translated, it gives CASSQLWGVLDEQYF.